The clone carrying this T cell receptor (beta chain) was picked up a small number of times. The antigen remains undetermined. Other DNA sequences in this specimen translate into the identical CDR3. Patients were all untreated before their thyroid surgery. The sample originates from a study of metastatic and nonmetastatic thyroid tumors. Whole-study context: Repertoires from malignant and benign thyroid patients were compared across blood and tumor or nodule tissue.

General observations from the study: The study reportedly found significantly higher TCR beta diversity in malignant thyroid tumors than benign nodules, in blood and tumor.

V lost 10 bases to trimming and J lost 2 bases, with 11 bases between them. This CDR3 has 12 amino acids. CDR1 and CDR2 (germline): MNHNS, SASEGT. Original analysis: For papillary thyroid cancer, a distant-metastasis classifier was constructed from CDR3 differences observed across clinicopathological groups. TCRdb re-called clones via MiXCR from the PCR reads. In this record, the V and J calls reflect TCRdb's handling and not the investigators' own analysis. Counted here are about 38,000 clones, 25% to 30% occurring once; the ten biggest clones make up around 10%. The receptor was isolated from a female donor with papillary thyroid cancer or a benign thyroid nodule (not recorded which). Some clones in this sample may be carry-over from other donors' samples. Sequencing input: blood. V usage is TRBV6-1 and J usage is TRBJ1-2; D is ambiguous. The CDR3 nucleotides are TGTGCCACCACTGCGGGCAACTATGGCTACACCTTC. This gives the protein CATTAGNYGYTF.